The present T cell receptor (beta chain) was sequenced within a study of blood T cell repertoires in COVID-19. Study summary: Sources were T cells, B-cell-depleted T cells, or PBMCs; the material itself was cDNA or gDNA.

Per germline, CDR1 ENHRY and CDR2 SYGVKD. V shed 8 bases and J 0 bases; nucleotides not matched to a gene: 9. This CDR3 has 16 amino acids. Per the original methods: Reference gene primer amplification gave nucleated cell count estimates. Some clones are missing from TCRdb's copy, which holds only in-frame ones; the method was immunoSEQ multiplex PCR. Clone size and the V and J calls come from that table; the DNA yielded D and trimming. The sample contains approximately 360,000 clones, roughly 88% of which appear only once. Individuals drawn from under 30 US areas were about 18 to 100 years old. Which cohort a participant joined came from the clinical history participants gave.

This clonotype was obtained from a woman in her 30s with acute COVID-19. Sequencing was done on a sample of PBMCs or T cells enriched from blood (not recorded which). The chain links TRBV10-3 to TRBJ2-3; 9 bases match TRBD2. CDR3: CAIGRLAASSTDTQYF. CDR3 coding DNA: TGTGCCATCGGGAGACTAGCGGCTTCTAGCACAGATACGCAGTATTTT.